This T cell receptor (beta chain) was sequenced during a study of Ad26.COV2.S vaccination and SARS-CoV-2 variants (dated by TCRdb to the early 2020s). In terms of the full investigation: Donors in the vaccine arm were drawn from COV1001, a phase I-IIa trial of Ad26.COV2.S in healthy adults that was multicentre, randomized, double-blind and placebo-controlled. Ad26.COV2.S was given intramuscularly at 5x10^10 or 1x10^11 viral particles, as a single shot or as two shots 56 days apart. TCRbeta repertoire sequencing was used to assess the specificity and breadth of SARS-CoV-2-reactive T cell receptors after Ad26.COV2.S vaccination. The TCR-sequenced set comprised roughly 30 samples: some 20 Ad26.COV2.S vaccine recipients, 5 placebo recipients and 8 SARS-CoV-2 convalescent individuals. Trial participants were randomized into five groups of five: low-dose or high-dose Ad26.COV2.S given once or twice, or placebo on both occasions. Investigators remained blinded to trial group allocation during experiments and outcome assessment.

The immunoSEQ Assay was used to sequence TCRbeta CDR3 regions. After extraction, genomic DNA underwent amplification by bias-controlled multiplex PCR, followed by high-throughput sequencing. The authors processed their data as follows. To quantify the absolute abundance of every unique TCRbeta CDR3 region, sequences were collapsed and filtered. T cell fraction was estimated by normalizing TCRbeta template counts to usable DNA, which was measured by amplifying reference genes present in all nucleated cells. Repertoire TCRs were annotated as SARS-CoV-2-specific by exact matching of V gene, CDR3 amino acid sequence and J gene to a known reactive TCR set. The reference SARS-CoV-2 TCR set was derived from MIRA and filtered for enrichment in COVID-19-positive ImmuneCODE repertoires, a step that removed public or cross-reactive TCRs. Drawing on the MIRA antigens, annotated TCRs were analysed further at the level of specific ORF or position within ORF. Breadth was defined as annotated unique rearrangements over total unique productive rearrangements; depth was the summed frequency of those rearrangements. TCR breadth was compared between groups using two-sided Wilcoxon rank-sum tests. TCRdb stores this immuneACCESS table with in-frame sequences only. Part of the clones is absent; in the studies checked, under half of the shortfall reflects unresolved V genes, and no reason is known for the rest. The DNA gave D and trimming, while V, J and clone size come from that table. This sample comprises about 400,000 clones, 89% of them detected only once. The top ten hold about 1.9% of the sample.

Germline trimming: 4 bases from V, 4 bases from J; junction bases outside gene matches: 11. CDR1 and CDR2 were assigned from the germline V gene as SGHRS and YFSETQ. Its CDR3 holds 18 amino acids, cysteine through phenylalanine. Just the 54-base CDR3 DNA is kept, in frame starting at base 1. What the treatment or condition label conveys for this sample: roughly 18 received Ad26.COV2.S at low or high dose, single or two shots; a few received placebo; per-sample allocation not given. Repertoires of vaccine and placebo recipients were sequenced from samples taken on day 63 after the first injection. Cohort 1b enrolled around 23 adults aged 18-55 years at a single site in Boston, USA, between 29 July and 7 August 2020. Ad26.COV2.S was a replication-incompetent adenovirus type 26 vector that expressed a prefusion-stabilized SARS-CoV-2 spike protein derived from the original Wuhan strain. General study outcomes and caveats: The study was not powered for comparison of responses between vaccine doses or regimens. After vaccination, spike-specific CD8+ and CD4+ T cell responses were reported to show substantial breadth. Higher spike-specific TCR breadth was observed in Ad26.COV2.S recipients than in placebo recipients (P = 0.0014). Vaccine and placebo recipients had similar non-spike TCR breadth, a finding consistent with the vaccine containing only spike. The authors noted that total T cell responses may have been underestimated by the TCR breadth and depth analyses.

Turning to this clone: There is no known antigen for this receptor. The sample holds no much larger clone one base away, and base qualities are not on file.

The source is a person between 18 and 65 years old who received the Ad26.COV2.S COVID-19 vaccine or a placebo. The sequence joins TRBV5-1 to TRBJ2-3; 14 of the junction bases match TRBD2. The sequencing used peripheral blood, collected in a trial of Ad26.COV2.S vaccine versus placebo. Read as DNA, the sequence is TGCGCCAGCAGCATACCGGGACTAGCGGGAGCGGGCGCAGATACGCAGTATTTT. Protein translation: CASSIPGLAGAGADTQYF.